This is a list of T cell receptor beta chains from one sample in a study of cytomegalovirus exposure and HLA in healthy donors. Only in-frame clones appear in the TCRdb table, and some are missing; sequencing was by immunoSEQ multiplex PCR. The top ten hold about 1.7% of the sample, which has about 200,000 clones, about 70% seen once. Sequencing input: PBMCs. These receptors all stem from a woman in her twenties or thirties in good health and CMV-seronegative. Each CDR3 is given with its conserved first and last residue. The D gene is left open where the match is weak. Not all rows give a size; the values are once, few, many and, for expanded clones, a class.

D: NA
size: NA
J: TRBJ2-7
V: TRBV5-1
DNA: TGCGCCAGCAGCAACTCAGGTGTTTCCTACGAGCAGTACTTC
CDR3: CASSNSGVSYEQYF

D: TRBD2
size: NA
J: TRBJ2-3
V: TRBV27
DNA: TGTGCCAGCAGTTTTCTGGGCGGGGAGGGCCCCGATACGCAGTATTTT
CDR3: CASSFLGGEGPDTQYF

D: NA
size: NA
J: TRBJ2-5
V: TRBV5-6
DNA: TGTGCCAGCAGCTTCGGTCGGGTCTCCGGGGAGACCCAGTACTTC
CDR3: CASSFGRVSGETQYF

D: NA
size: NA
J: TRBJ2-5
V: TRBV4-1
DNA: TGCGCCAGCAGCCAAGAGGTCCCCGGGGGGCCTGGCGAGACCCAGTACTTC
CDR3: CASSQEVPGGPGETQYF

D: TRBD1
size: NA
J: TRBJ1-5
V: TRBV27
DNA: TGTGCCAGCAGCGGGACAGGGATTAATCAGCCCCAGCATTTT
CDR3: CASSGTGINQPQHF

D: TRBD1
size: NA
J: TRBJ1-5
V: TRBV29-1
DNA: TGCAGCGCAGCGAAGGGGGCGAGCAATCAGCCCCAGCATTTT
CDR3: CSAAKGASNQPQHF

D: NA
size: NA
J: TRBJ2-7
V: TRBV6-5
DNA: TGTGCCAGCAGCCGGACAGGAGGGGAGCAGTACTTC
CDR3: CASSRTGGEQYF

D: NA
size: NA
J: TRBJ1-2
V: TRBV11-2
DNA: TGTGCCAGCAGGGAGGCGAACCCTCCCTATGGCTACACCTTC
CDR3: CASREANPPYGYTF

D: NA
size: NA
J: TRBJ1-1
V: TRBV27
DNA: TGTGCCAGCAGTTTATCGCAGCCCAGGATGAACACTGAAGCTTTCTTT
CDR3: CASSLSQPRMNTEAFF

D: NA
size: NA
J: TRBJ1-5
V: TRBV6-5
DNA: TGTGCCAGCAGCCCCGGACAGTCGGGCAATCAGCCCCAGCATTTT
CDR3: CASSPGQSGNQPQHF

D: NA
size: NA
J: TRBJ1-5
V: TRBV4-1
DNA: TGCGCCAGCAGCCAAGTGAAGGGAGAGAGCAATCAGCCCCAGCATTTT
CDR3: CASSQVKGESNQPQHF

D: TRBD2
size: NA
J: TRBJ2-3
V: TRBV6-1
DNA: TGTGCCACCAAGCGGGGGGGAGGCACAGATACGCAGTATTTT
CDR3: CATKRGGGTDTQYF

D: TRBD2
size: NA
J: TRBJ2-7
V: TRBV7-2
DNA: TGTGCCAGCAGCTACGGGGGGTACTACGAGCAGTACTTC
CDR3: CASSYGGYYEQYF

D: TRBD2
size: NA
J: TRBJ2-1
V: TRBV7-2
DNA: TGTGCCAGCAGCCAACTAGCGGGGGGACGAGAGTTCTTC
CDR3: CASSQLAGGREFF

D: TRBD2
size: NA
J: TRBJ2-7
V: TRBV11-2
DNA: TGTGCCAGCAGTTCCGGGAGGGGGGATAGAGACTACGAGCAGTACTTC
CDR3: CASSSGRGDRDYEQYF

D: NA
size: NA
J: TRBJ2-3
V: TRBV10-3
DNA: TGTGCCATCAGTGAGTCCGGAGGTACGCAGTATTTT
CDR3: CAISESGGTQYF

D: TRBD1
size: NA
J: TRBJ2-5
V: TRBV7-8
DNA: TGTGCCAGCAGCCGGGACAGGGGGCAAGAGACCCAGTACTTC
CDR3: CASSRDRGQETQYF

D: TRBD1
size: NA
J: TRBJ2-7
V: TRBV29-1
DNA: TGCAGCGTTGGCGGGACAGGGGCCTACGAGCAGTACTTC
CDR3: CSVGGTGAYEQYF

D: TRBD2
size: once
J: TRBJ2-3
V: TRBV7-3
DNA: TGTGCCAGCAGCCAGACTAGCGGGAGGGAGTTTACGCAGTATTTT
CDR3: CASSQTSGREFTQYF

D: TRBD1
size: NA
J: TRBJ2-5
V: TRBV9
DNA: TGTGCCAGCAGCGCGGACAGGGTCCAAGAGACCCAGTACTTC
CDR3: CASSADRVQETQYF

D: NA
size: NA
J: TRBJ2-4
V: TRBV9
DNA: TGTGCCAGCAGCGTAGGCGCTCTAGCCAAAAACATTCAGTACTTC
CDR3: CASSVGALAKNIQYF

D: NA
size: NA
J: TRBJ1-3
V: TRBV10-3
DNA: TGTGCCATCAGGTCCGACAGGGGAAACACCATATATTTT
CDR3: CAIRSDRGNTIYF

D: TRBD2
size: NA
J: TRBJ2-1
V: TRBV5-1
DNA: TGCGCATCTAGTTGGGAGGGGCAGTTTGGCTTAGGGAATGAGCAGTTCTTC
CDR3: CASSWEGQFGLGNEQFF

D: NA
size: NA
J: TRBJ1-2
V: TRBV18
DNA: TGTGCCAGCTCACCACAACAGGGAGCCTTTGAAGGCTACACCTTC
CDR3: CASSPQQGAFEGYTF

D: NA
size: NA
J: TRBJ1-3
V: TRBV15
DNA: TGTGCCACCAGCAGAGATGTAGGGAGTACTGGAAACACCATATATTTT
CDR3: CATSRDVGSTGNTIYF

D: NA
size: NA
J: TRBJ2-3
V: TRBV9
DNA: TGTGCCAGCAGCGTAGACGGGACTCCCCGCACGCAGTATTTT
CDR3: CASSVDGTPRTQYF

D: TRBD1
size: NA
J: TRBJ2-2
V: TRBV19
DNA: TGTGCCAGTAGTTCGGGACAGGGGGCCACCGGGGAGCTGTTTTTT
CDR3: CASSSGQGATGELFF

D: NA
size: NA
J: TRBJ2-5
V: TRBV5-4
DNA: TGTGCCAGCAGCCCCGGGGGGCGTCGGGAAGAGACCCAGTACTTC
CDR3: CASSPGGRREETQYF

D: NA
size: NA
J: TRBJ1-5
V: TRBV9
DNA: TGTGCCAGCAGCGCTTCAGGGAATAGCAATCAGCCCCAGCATTTT
CDR3: CASSASGNSNQPQHF

D: NA
size: NA
J: TRBJ1-5
V: TRBV4-1
DNA: TGCGCCAGCAGCCAAGGCAGCGGTCTGCAGCCCCAGCATTTT
CDR3: CASSQGSGLQPQHF

D: TRBD1
size: NA
J: TRBJ1-5
V: TRBV6-1
DNA: TGTGCCAGCAGTACAGGGGGCGTGAGCAATCAGCCCCAGCATTTT
CDR3: CASSTGGVSNQPQHF

D: TRBD1
size: once
J: TRBJ1-4
V: TRBV27
DNA: TGTGCCAGCAGTCGACAGGGGAAGACAGAACTGTTTTTT
CDR3: CASSRQGKTELFF

D: NA
size: NA
J: TRBJ1-1
V: TRBV19
DNA: TGTGCCAGTAGGGCAGGGGCTAAAGCTTTCTTT
CDR3: CASRAGAKAFF

D: NA
size: NA
J: TRBJ2-7
V: TRBV27
DNA: TGTGCCAGCAGTAGGACCCAGGGGTTCTCCTACGAGCAGTACTTC
CDR3: CASSRTQGFSYEQYF

D: TRBD2
size: NA
J: TRBJ2-1
V: TRBV7-3
DNA: TGTGCCAGCAGATTAGCGGGAGGTTCCCACAATGAGCAGTTCTTC
CDR3: CASRLAGGSHNEQFF

D: TRBD2
size: NA
J: TRBJ2-3
V: TRBV19
DNA: TGTGCCAGTAGTCTGACTAGCGGCACAGATACGCAGTATTTT
CDR3: CASSLTSGTDTQYF

D: NA
size: NA
J: TRBJ2-1
V: TRBV7-9
DNA: TGTGCCAGCAGCCCTTTTGTGCAGTTCTTC
CDR3: CASSPFVQFF

D: TRBD1
size: NA
J: TRBJ2-2
V: TRBV9
DNA: TGTGCCAGCCACCCGGGACAGTCTACCGGGGAGCTGTTTTTT
CDR3: CASHPGQSTGELFF

D: NA
size: NA
J: TRBJ1-6
V: TRBV9
DNA: TGTGCCAGCAGCGTTACAGCCATCTCCTATAATTCACCCCTCCACTTT
CDR3: CASSVTAISYNSPLHF

D: NA
size: NA
J: TRBJ2-2
V: TRBV6-5
DNA: TGTGCCAGCAGTTTGGAGCGACTCGGGGAGCTGTTTTTT
CDR3: CASSLERLGELFF

D: NA
size: NA
J: TRBJ1-1
V: TRBV5-1
DNA: TGCGCCAGCAGCTTGTTACCAGAAAACACTGAAGCTTTCTTT
CDR3: CASSLLPENTEAFF

D: TRBD2
size: few
J: TRBJ2-3
V: TRBV7-3
DNA: TGTGCCAGCAGCTTATCGAGCAGGGCGGGAGTTCGACCAGATACGCAGTATTTT
CDR3: CASSLSSRAGVRPDTQYF

D: NA
size: NA
J: TRBJ2-2
V: TRBV7-9
DNA: TGTGCCAGCAGCGGACAGCAACGCGCGAACACCGGGGAGCTGTTTTTT
CDR3: CASSGQQRANTGELFF

D: TRBD1
size: few
J: TRBJ1-1
V: TRBV19
DNA: TGTGCCACTGGACAGGGGGTGGAAGCTTTCTTT
CDR3: CATGQGVEAFF

D: TRBD2
size: NA
J: TRBJ2-3
V: TRBV4-1
DNA: TGCGCCAGCAGCCATGCACTAGCGGGGTTACACCCTAGCACAGATACGCAGTATTTT
CDR3: CASSHALAGLHPSTDTQYF

D: NA
size: NA
J: TRBJ2-1
V: TRBV5-5
DNA: TGTGCCAGCAGCTTGTTAGGGGGCTCCTACAATGAGCAGTTCTTC
CDR3: CASSLLGGSYNEQFF

D: NA
size: NA
J: TRBJ2-1
V: TRBV5-4
DNA: TGTGCCAGCGAAGGGGGAAATGAGCAGTTCTTC
CDR3: CASEGGNEQFF

D: NA
size: NA
J: TRBJ2-5
V: TRBV27
DNA: TGTGCCAGCAGTTTATTGGAGCAAGAGACCCAGTACTTC
CDR3: CASSLLEQETQYF

D: TRBD1
size: NA
J: TRBJ1-2
V: TRBV5-6
DNA: TGTGCCAGCAGCTGGCCAGGGGGAGCGAATGGCTACACCTTC
CDR3: CASSWPGGANGYTF

D: NA
size: few
J: TRBJ2-3
V: TRBV6-1
DNA: TGTGCCAGCAGTGAAGTTGGGGCAGGGTCGGATACGCAGTATTTT
CDR3: CASSEVGAGSDTQYF

D: TRBD2
size: NA
J: TRBJ2-1
V: TRBV9
DNA: TGTGCCAGCAGCGTAGAACTAGCGCTGAATGAGCAGTTCTTC
CDR3: CASSVELALNEQFF

D: TRBD1
size: NA
J: TRBJ2-7
V: TRBV12-5
DNA: TGTGCTAGTGGCCGGACAGGGAGGGAGCAGTACTTC
CDR3: CASGRTGREQYF

D: NA
size: few
J: TRBJ1-4
V: TRBV6-1
DNA: TGTGCCAGCAGTGAATGGGGAGGGTCTAATGAAAAACTGTTTTTT
CDR3: CASSEWGGSNEKLFF

D: NA
size: NA
J: TRBJ2-7
V: TRBV2
DNA: TGTGCCAGCAGTGATGGGGGGGACACCCTAACCTACGAGCAGTACTTC
CDR3: CASSDGGDTLTYEQYF

D: NA
size: NA
J: TRBJ1-2
V: TRBV19
DNA: TGTGCCAGCGGACAAGGACGTCCGATCACCTTC
CDR3: CASGQGRPITF